This T cell receptor beta chain was sequenced for a study of blood T cell repertoires in COVID-19. As for the study in general: Collection of acute and convalescent COVID-19 samples took place in the United States, Italy and Spain. Sample material is recorded as cDNA or gDNA derived from T cells, B-cell-depleted T cells, or PBMCs.

Original data processing: Amplifying reference gene primers gave estimates of nucleated cell counts. Assay used: immunoSEQ multiplex PCR; TCRdb lists only in-frame clones, some missing. The DNA gave D and trimming, while V, J and clone size come from that table. The data show 93,000 or so clones, about four fifths seen once. The CDR3 has 18 amino acids. V lost 3 bases and J lost 7; bases outside the gene matches: 14. CDR1 is LNHDA and CDR2 is SQIVND in the germline V gene (reference sequence). The sample comprised peripheral blood. V gene TRBV19 combines with J gene TRBJ2-3; TRBD2 matches at 12 bases. The sequence was collected from a human donor in a cohort sampled during active COVID-19. CDR3 amino acids: CASSIRTSGALYPNTQYF. In DNA form, the CDR3 reads TGTGCCAGTAGTATCAGGACTAGCGGGGCCCTCTACCCGAATACGCAGTATTTT.